This T cell receptor beta chain was recorded in a study of T cell responses to AZD1222 COVID-19 vaccine. The repertoire was sequenced with immunoSEQ multiplex PCR; TCRdb's copy has only in-frame clones and lacks some. Seen here are about 59,000 clones, 70% to 85% observed once, and the top ten hold about 19%. This CDR3 spans 16 amino acids. From germline, CDR1 is KGHSH and CDR2 LQKENI. V lost 3 bases and J 6 bases, leaving 20 bases between the germline ends. The source material was peripheral blood, sampled on day 0 of AZD1222 vaccination. The clonotype originates from an adult in good health. The chain links TRBV18 to TRBJ1-2; unclear D gene. The CDR3 bases are TGTGCCAGCTCACCTAGTGGTCCAGCTAACTATGATGGCTACACCTTC. It yields the protein CASSPSGPANYDGYTF. The full variable domain, its missing parts supplied by reference TRBV18 and TRBJ1-2, is NAGVMQNPRHLVRRRGQEARLRCSPMKGHSHVYWYRQLPEEGLKFMVYLQKENIIDESGMPKERFSAEFPKEGPSILRIQQVVRGDSAAYFCASSPSGPANYDGYTFGSGTRLTVV.